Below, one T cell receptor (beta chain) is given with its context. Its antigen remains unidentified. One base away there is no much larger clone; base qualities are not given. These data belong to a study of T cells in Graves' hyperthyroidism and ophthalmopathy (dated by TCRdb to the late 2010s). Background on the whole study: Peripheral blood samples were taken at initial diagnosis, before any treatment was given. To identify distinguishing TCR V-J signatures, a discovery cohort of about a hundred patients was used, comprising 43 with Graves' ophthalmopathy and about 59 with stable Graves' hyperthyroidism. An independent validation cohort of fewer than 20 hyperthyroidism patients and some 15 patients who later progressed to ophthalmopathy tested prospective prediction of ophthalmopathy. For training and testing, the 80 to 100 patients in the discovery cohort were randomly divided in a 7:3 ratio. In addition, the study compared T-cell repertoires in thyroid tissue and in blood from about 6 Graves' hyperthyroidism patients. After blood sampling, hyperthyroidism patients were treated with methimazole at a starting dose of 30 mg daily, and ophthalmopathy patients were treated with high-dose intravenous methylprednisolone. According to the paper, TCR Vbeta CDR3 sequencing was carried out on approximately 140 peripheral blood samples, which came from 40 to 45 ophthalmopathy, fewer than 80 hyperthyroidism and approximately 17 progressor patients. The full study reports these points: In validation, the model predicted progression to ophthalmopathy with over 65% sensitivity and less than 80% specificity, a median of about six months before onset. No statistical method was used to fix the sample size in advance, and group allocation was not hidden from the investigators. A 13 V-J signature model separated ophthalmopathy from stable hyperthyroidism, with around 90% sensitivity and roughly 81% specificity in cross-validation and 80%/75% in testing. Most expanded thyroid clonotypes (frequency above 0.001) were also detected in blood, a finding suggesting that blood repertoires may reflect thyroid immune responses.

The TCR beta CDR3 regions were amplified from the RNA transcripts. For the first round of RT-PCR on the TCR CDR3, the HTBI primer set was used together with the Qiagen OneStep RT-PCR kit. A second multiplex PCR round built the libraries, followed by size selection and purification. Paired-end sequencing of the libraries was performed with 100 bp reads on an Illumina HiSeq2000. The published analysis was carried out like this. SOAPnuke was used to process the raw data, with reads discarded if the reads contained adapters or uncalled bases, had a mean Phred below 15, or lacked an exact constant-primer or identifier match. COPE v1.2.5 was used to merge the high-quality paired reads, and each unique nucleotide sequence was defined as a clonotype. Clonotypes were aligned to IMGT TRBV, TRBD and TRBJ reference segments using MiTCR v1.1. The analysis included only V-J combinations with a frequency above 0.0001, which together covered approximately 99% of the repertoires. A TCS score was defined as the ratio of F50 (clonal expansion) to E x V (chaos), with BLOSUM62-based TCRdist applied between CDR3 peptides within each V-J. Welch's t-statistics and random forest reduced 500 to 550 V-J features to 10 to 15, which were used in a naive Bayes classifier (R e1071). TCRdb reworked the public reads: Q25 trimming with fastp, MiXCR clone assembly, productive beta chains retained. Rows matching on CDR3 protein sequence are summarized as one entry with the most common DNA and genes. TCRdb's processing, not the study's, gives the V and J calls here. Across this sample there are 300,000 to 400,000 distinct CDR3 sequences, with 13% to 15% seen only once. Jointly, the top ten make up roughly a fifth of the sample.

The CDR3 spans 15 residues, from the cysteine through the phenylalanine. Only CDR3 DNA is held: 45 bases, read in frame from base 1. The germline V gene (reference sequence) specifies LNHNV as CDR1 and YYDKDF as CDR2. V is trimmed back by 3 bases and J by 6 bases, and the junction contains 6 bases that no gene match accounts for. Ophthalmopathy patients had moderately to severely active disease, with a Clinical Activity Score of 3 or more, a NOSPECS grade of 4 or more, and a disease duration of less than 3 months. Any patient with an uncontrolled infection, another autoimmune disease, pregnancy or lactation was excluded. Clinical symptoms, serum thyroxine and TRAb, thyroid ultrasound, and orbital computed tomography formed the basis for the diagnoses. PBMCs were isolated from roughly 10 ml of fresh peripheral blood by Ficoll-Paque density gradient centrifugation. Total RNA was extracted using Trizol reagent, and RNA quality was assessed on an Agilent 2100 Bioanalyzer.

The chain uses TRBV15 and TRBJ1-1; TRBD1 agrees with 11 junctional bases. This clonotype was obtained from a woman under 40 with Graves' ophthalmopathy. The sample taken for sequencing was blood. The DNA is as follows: TGTGCCACCAGCAGTTGGGACAGGGGGAGGCCTGAAGCTTTCTTT. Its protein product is CATSSWDRGRPEAFF.